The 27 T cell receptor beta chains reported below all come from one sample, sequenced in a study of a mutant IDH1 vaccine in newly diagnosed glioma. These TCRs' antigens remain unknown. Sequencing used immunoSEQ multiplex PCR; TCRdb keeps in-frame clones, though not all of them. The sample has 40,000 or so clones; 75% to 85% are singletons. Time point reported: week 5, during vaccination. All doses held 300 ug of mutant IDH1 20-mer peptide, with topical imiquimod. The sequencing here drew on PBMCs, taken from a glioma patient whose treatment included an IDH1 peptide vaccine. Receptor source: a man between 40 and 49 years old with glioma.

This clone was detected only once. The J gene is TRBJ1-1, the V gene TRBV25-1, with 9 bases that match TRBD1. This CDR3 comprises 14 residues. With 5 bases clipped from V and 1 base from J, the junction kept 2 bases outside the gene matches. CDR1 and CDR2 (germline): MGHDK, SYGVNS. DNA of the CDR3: TGTGCCAGCAGTACGACAGGGGGGAACACTGAAGCTTTCTTT. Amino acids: CASSTTGGNTEAFF. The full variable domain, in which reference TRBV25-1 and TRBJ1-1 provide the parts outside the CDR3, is EADIYQTPRYLVIGTGKKITLECSQTMGHDKMYWYQQDPGMELHLIHYSYGVNSTEKGDLSSESTVSRIRTEHFPLTLESARPSHTSQYLCASSTTGGNTEAFFGQGTRLTVV.

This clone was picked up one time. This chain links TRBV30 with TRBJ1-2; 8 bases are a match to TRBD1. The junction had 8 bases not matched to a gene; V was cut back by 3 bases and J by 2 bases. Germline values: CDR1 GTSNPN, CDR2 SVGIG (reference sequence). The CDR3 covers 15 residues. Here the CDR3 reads CAWSTFGQGNYGYTF. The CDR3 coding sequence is TGTGCCTGGAGCACTTTTGGACAGGGCAACTATGGCTACACCTTC.

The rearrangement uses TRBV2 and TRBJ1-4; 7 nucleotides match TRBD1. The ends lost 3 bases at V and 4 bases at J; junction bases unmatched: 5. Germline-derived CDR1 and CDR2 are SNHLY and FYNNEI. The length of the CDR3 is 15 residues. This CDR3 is CASSEMTGYNEKLFF. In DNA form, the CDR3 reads TGTGCCAGCAGTGAGATGACAGGGTATAATGAAAAACTGTTTTTT.

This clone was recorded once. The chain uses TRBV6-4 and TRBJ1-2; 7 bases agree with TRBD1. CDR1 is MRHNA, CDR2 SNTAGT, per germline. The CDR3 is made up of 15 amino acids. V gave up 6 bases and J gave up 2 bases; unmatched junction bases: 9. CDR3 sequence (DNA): TGTGCCAGCAGGATTAAACAGGGGCCCAACTATGGCTACACCTTC. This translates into CASRIKQGPNYGYTF.

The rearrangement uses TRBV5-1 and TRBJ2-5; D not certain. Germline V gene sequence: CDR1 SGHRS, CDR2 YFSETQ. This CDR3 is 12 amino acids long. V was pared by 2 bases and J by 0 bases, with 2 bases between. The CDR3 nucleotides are TGCGCCAGCAGCTTTTACCAAGAGACCCAGTACTTC. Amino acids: CASSFYQETQYF. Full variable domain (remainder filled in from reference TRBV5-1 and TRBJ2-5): KAGVTQTPRYLIKTRGQQVTLSCSPISGHRSVSWYQQTPGQGLQFLFEYFSETQRNKGNFPGRFSGRQFSNSRSEMNVSTLELGDSALYLCASSFYQETQYFGPGTRLLVL.

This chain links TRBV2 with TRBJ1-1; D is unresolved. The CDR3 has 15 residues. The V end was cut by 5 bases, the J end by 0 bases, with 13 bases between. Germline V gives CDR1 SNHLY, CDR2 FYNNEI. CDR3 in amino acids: CASSPPWTVNTEAFF. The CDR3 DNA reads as TGTGCCAGCAGTCCTCCTTGGACGGTGAACACTGAAGCTTTCTTT. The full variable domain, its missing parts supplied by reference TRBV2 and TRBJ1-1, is EPEVTQTPSHQVTQMGQEVILRCVPISNHLYFYWYRQILGQKVEFLVSFYNNEISEKSEIFDDQFSVERPDGSNFTLKIRSTKLEDSAMYFCASSPPWTVNTEAFFGQGTRLTVV.

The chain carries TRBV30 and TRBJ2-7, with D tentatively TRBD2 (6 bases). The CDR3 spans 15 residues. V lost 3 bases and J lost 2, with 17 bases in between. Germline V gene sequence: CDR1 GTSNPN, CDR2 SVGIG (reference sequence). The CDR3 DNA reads TGTGCCTGGAGCCCCCTAGGCGGGGAGGCCTACGAGCAGTACTTC. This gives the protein CAWSPLGGEAYEQYF. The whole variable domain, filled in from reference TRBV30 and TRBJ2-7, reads SQTIHQWPATLVQPVGSPLSLECTVEGTSNPNLYWYRQAAGRGLQLLFYSVGIGQISSEVPQNLSASRPQDRQFILSSKKLLLSDSGFYLCAWSPLGGEAYEQYFGPGTRLTVT.

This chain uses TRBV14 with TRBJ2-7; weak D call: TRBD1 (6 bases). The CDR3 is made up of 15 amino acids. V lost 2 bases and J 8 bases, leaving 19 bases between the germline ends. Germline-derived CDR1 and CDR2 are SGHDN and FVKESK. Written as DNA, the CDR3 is TGTGCCAGCAGCCAATATACCGGGACACGGTTTAAGCAGTACTTC. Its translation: CASSQYTGTRFKQYF.

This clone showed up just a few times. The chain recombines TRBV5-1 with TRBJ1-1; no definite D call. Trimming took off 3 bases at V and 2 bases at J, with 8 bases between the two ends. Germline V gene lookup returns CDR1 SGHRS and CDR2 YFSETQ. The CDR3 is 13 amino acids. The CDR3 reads CASSYRGNTEAFF. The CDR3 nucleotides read TGCGCCAGCAGCTACAGAGGTAACACTGAAGCTTTCTTT.

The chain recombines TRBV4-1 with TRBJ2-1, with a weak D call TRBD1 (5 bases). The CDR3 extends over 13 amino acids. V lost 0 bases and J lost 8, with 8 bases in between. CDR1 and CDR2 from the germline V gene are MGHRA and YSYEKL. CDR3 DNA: TGCGCCAGCAGCCAAGAACAGGAAGATGAGCAGTTCTTC. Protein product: CASSQEQEDEQFF.

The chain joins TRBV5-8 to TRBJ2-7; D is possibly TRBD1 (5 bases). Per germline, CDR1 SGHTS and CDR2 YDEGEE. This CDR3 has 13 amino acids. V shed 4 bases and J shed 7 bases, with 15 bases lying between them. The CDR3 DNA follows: TGTGCCAGCAGCCTGAGGCCTCAGGGAGAGCAGTACTTC. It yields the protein CASSLRPQGEQYF. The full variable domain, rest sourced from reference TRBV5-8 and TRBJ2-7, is EAGVTQSPTHLIKTRGQQATLRCSPISGHTSVYWYQQALGLGLQFLLWYDEGEERNRGNFPPRFSGRQFPNYSSELNVNALELEDSALYLCASSLRPQGEQYFGPGTRLTVT.

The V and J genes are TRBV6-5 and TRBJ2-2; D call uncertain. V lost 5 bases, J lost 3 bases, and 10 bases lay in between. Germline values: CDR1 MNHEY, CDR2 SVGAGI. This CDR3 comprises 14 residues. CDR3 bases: TGTGCCAGCAGTACCCGTTGGGACACCGGGGAGCTGTTTTTT. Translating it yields CASSTRWDTGELFF.

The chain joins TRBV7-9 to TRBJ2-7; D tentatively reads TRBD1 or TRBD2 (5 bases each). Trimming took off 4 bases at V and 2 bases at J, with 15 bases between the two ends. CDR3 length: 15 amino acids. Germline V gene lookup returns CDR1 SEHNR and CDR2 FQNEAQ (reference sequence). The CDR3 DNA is TGTGCCAGCAGCTCCCGGGTCGGGGCCACCTACGAGCAGTACTTC. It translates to CASSSRVGATYEQYF.

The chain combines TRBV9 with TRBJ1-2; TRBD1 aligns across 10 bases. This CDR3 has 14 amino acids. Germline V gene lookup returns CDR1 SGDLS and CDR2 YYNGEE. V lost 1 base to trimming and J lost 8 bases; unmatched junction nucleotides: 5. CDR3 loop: CASSVRTGGSGYTF. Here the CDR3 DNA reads TGTGCCAGCAGCGTAAGGACAGGGGGTAGCGGCTACACCTTC.

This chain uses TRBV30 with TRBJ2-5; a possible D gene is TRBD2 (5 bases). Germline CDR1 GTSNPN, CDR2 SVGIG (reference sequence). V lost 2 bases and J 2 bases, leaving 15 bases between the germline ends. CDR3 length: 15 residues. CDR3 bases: TGTGCCTGGAGTAACTCCCCGGGATTACAAGAGACCCAGTACTTC. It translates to CAWSNSPGLQETQYF.

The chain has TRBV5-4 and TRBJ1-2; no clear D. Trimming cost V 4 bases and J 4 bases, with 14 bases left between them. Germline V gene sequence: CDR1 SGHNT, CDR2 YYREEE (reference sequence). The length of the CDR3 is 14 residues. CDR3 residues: CASSRELLVYGYTF. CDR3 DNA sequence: TGTGCCAGCAGCAGAGAACTGCTAGTCTATGGCTACACCTTC.

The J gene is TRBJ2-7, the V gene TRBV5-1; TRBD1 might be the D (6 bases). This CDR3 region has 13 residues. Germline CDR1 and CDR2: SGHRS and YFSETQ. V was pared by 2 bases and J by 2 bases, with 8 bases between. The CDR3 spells CASSLRQAYEQYF. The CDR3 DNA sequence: TGCGCCAGCAGCTTAAGACAGGCCTACGAGCAGTACTTC.

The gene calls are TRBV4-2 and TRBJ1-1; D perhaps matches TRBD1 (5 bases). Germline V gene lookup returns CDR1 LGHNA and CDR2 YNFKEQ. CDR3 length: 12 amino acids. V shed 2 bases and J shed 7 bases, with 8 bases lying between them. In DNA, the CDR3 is TGTGCCAGCAGCCAAACAGGCGGTGAAGCTTTCTTT. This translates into CASSQTGGEAFF.

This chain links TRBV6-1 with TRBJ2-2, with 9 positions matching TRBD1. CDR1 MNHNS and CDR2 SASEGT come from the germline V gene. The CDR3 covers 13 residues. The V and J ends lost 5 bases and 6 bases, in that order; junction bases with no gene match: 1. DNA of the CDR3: TGTGCCAGCAGTAGACAGGGGGCCGGGGAGCTGTTTTTT. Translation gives CASSRQGAGELFF.

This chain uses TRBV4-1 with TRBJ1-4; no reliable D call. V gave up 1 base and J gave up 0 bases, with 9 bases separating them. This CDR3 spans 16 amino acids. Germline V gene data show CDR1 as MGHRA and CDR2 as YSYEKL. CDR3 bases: TGCGCCAGCAGCCAAGGAGAAGGGACAACTAATGAAAAACTGTTTTTT. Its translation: CASSQGEGTTNEKLFF.

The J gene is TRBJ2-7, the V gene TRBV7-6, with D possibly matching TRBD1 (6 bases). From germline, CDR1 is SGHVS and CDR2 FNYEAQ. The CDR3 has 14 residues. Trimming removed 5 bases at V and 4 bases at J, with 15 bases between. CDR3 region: CASSPQGSGYEQYF. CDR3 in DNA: TGTGCCAGCAGCCCACAGGGCTCGGGATACGAGCAGTACTTC.

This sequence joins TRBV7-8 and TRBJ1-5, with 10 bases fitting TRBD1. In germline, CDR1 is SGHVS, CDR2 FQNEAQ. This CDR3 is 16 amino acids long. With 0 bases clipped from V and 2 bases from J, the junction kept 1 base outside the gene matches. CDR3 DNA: TGTGCCAGCAGCTTAGCGGGGACAGGGGGCAATCAGCCCCAGCATTTT. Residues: CASSLAGTGGNQPQHF.

The CDR3 DNA reads TGTGCCAGTCATCACTCTGGGGCCAACGTCCTGACTTTC. It yields the protein CASHHSGANVLTF. The chain uses TRBV19 and TRBJ2-6, with no clear D. The germline gives CDR1 LNHDA, CDR2 SQIVND (reference sequence). There are 13 residues in the CDR3. Trimming took 8 bases from V and 0 from J, leaving 5 bases between them.

DNA of the CDR3: TGTGCCAGCAGCTTTTCGGGCGGTGGGAACTATGGCTACACCTTC. It yields the protein CASSFSGGGNYGYTF. The chain couples TRBV11-2 to TRBJ1-2; D uncertain. Trimming took 3 bases from V and 2 from J, leaving 13 bases between them. The CDR3 totals 15 residues. Germline V CDR1 and CDR2: SGHAT, FQNNGV.

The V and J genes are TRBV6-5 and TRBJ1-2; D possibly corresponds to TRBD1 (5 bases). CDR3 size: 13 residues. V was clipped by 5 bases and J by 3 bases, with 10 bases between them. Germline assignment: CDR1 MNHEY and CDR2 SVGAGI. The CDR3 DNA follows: TGTGCCAGCAGTACCGGGACGGACTATGGCTACACCTTC. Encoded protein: CASSTGTDYGYTF.

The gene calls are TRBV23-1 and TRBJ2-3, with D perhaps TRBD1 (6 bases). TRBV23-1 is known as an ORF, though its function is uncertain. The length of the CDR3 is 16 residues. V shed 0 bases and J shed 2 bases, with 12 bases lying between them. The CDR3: CASSQSHRADTDTQYF. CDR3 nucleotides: TGCGCCAGCAGTCAATCGCACAGGGCGGACACAGATACGCAGTATTTT.

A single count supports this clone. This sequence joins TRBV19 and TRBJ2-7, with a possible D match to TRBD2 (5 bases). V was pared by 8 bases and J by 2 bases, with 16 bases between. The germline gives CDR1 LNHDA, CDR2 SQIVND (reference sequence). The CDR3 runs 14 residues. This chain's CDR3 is CASSEGQPPYEQYF. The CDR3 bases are TGTGCCAGTTCCGAGGGTCAGCCCCCCTACGAGCAGTACTTC. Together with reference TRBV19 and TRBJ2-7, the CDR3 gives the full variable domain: DGGITQSPKYLFRKEGQNVTLSCEQNLNHDAMYWYRQDPGQGLRLIYYSQIVNDFQKGDIAEGYSVSREKKESFPLTVTSAQKNPTAFYLCASSEGQPPYEQYFGPGTRLTVT.